Given below is one T cell receptor (beta chain) in context. This sample stems from a study of OX40 agonist ivuxolimab in advanced cancers. V was pared by 4 bases and J by 0 bases, with 11 bases between. Germline values: CDR1 SGHKS, CDR2 YYEKEE (reference sequence). The CDR3 runs 14 residues. TCRdb keeps only in-frame clones here, not all; method: immunoSEQ multiplex PCR. The profile shows about 12,000 clones, approximately 70% of them singletons. Source: CD4+ or CD8+ T cells sorted from blood, taken in a trial of the OX40 agonist ivuxolimab. The rearrangement uses TRBV5-5 and TRBJ2-7; possible D gene TRBD1, 6 bases. This TCR came from an adult with an advanced solid tumor such as melanoma, head and neck, liver or kidney cancer. The CDR3 coding sequence is TGTGCCAGCAGCCAGTCAGGGGTCTCCTACGAGCAGTACTTC. It yields the protein CASSQSGVSYEQYF.